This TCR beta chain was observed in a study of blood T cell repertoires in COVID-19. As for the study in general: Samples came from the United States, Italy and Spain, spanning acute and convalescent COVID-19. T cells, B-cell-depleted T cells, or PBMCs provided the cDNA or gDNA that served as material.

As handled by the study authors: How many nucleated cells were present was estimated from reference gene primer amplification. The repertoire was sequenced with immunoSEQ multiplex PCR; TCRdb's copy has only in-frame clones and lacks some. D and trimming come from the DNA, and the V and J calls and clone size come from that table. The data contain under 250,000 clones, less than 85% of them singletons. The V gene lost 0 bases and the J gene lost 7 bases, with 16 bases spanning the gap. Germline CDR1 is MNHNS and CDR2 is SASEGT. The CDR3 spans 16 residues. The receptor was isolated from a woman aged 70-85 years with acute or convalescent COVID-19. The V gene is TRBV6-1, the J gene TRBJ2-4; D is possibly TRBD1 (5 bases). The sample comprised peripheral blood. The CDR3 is CASSEATREVLNIQYF. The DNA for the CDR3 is TGTGCCAGCAGTGAAGCGACCAGGGAAGTATTGAACATTCAGTACTTC.